This TCR beta chain was observed in a study of cytomegalovirus exposure and HLA in healthy donors. The V gene lost 1 base and the J gene lost 1 base, with 10 bases spanning the gap. Germline-derived CDR1 and CDR2 are MNHEY and SMNVEV (reference sequence). This CDR3 region has 15 residues. As regards this clone: The target antigen is unknown.

PCR amplification relied on 60 Vbeta primers (plus 13 Jbeta primers). TCRdb's copy holds only in-frame clones and misses some; the assay was immunoSEQ multiplex PCR. The sample has approximately 110,000 clones. Regarding the study as a whole: Among the CMV-associated chains, a few were confirmed in vitro as specific for CMV antigens. When analyzed later, a missense DCLRE1C variant was found to be linked to TCR beta V- and J-gene trimming.

Input material: PBMCs. The receptor comes from a man aged 40-50 years in good health and CMV-seropositive. This chain connects TRBV27 to TRBJ1-1; TRBD1 might be the D (5 bases). The CDR3 sequence: CASSLLARENTEAFF. The CDR3 coding sequence is TGTGCCAGCAGTTTATTGGCCAGGGAGAACACTGAAGCTTTCTTT.